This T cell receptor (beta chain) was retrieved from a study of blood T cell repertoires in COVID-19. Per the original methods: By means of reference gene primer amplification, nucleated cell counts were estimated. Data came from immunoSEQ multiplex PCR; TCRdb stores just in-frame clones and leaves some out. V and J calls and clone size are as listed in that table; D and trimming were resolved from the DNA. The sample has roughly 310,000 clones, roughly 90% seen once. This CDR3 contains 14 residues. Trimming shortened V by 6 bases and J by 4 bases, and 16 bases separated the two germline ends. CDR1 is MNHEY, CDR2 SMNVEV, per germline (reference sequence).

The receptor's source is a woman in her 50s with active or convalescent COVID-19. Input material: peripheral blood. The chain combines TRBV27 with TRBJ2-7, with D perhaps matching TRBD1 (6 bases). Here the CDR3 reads CASSEQGVRYEQYF. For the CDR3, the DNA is TGTGCCAGCAGCGAACAGGGCGTGAGGTACGAGCAGTACTTC.